This T cell receptor (beta chain) comes out of a study of identifying expanded T cells in peripheral blood. General study results and limits: Across healthy donors, higher total template counts meant significantly greater approximately two-week count variance. Over two and four weeks, about 16 and 19 clones changed, versus roughly 1.1 between replicates.

Collection occurred without any documented infections or immune events in donors. With respect to this clone: Its matching antigen is unknown.

The CDR3 is 13 amino acids. Germline V gene lookup returns CDR1 LNHNV and CDR2 YYDKDF (reference sequence). Trimming pared 3 bases from V and 0 bases from J, leaving 6 bases between. Sequencing was performed with immunoSEQ multiplex PCR; in TCRdb, only in-frame clones are kept and a portion is missing. The table records approximately 130,000 clones, 84% of them present only once. The source is a person aged 18-70 years in good health. The specimen sequenced was blood. This chain uses TRBV15 with TRBJ2-7; D ambiguous. For the CDR3, the DNA is TGTGCCACCAGCAGCCGTTACTCCTACGAGCAGTACTTC. This codes for CATSSRYSYEQYF.